This paragraph reports one T cell receptor (beta chain). The naive CD8 subset, CD45RO-negative cells positively selected for CCR7, excluded terminally differentiated effector memory CD45RA+ cells. This sample is part of a study of shared clonotypes between healthy human individuals. This CDR3 has 14 residues. V lost 4 bases and J 5 bases, leaving 12 bases between the germline ends. In germline, CDR1 is MDHEN, CDR2 SYDVKM. The method was immunoSEQ multiplex PCR; TCRdb's version includes in-frame clones alone and lacks a portion of them. This table holds just over 2,000,000 clones, about 95% found once.

The clonotype was recovered from a man aged 18 to 29 in good health. This rearrangement joins TRBV28 to TRBJ1-5; perhaps TRBD1 as D (6 bases). Material: naive CD8+ T cells sorted from blood. The chain's CDR3 is CASSSEGGHQPQHF. The CDR3 DNA is TGTGCCAGCAGTTCAGAAGGGGGGCATCAGCCCCAGCATTTT. Using reference TRBV28 and TRBJ1-5 for the parts outside the CDR3, the full variable domain is DVKVTQSSRYLVKRTGEKVFLECVQDMDHENMFWYRQDPGLGLRLIYFSYDVKMKEKGDIPEGYSVSREKKERFSLILESASTNQTSMYLCASSSEGGHQPQHFGDGTRLSIL.